This TCR beta chain emerged from a study of T cells in Graves' hyperthyroidism and ophthalmopathy (dated by TCRdb to between 2018 and 2021). In the study overall: Peripheral blood was collected at initial diagnosis, before any treatment. To identify distinguishing TCR V-J signatures, a discovery cohort of 100 or so patients was used, comprising 43 with Graves' ophthalmopathy and around 57 with stable Graves' hyperthyroidism. Whether ophthalmopathy could be predicted prospectively was tested in an independent validation cohort made up of approximately 19 hyperthyroidism patients plus 17 patients who later progressed to ophthalmopathy. The 100 discovery patients were divided at random into training and test sets in a 7:3 ratio. The study also compared thyroid tissue and blood T-cell repertoires from several Graves' hyperthyroidism patients. Once sampling was done, hyperthyroidism patients were given methimazole at a starting dose of 30 mg daily, whereas ophthalmopathy patients were given high-dose intravenous methylprednisolone. The paper describes TCR Vbeta CDR3 sequencing of about 140 peripheral blood samples, made up of 43 ophthalmopathy patients, roughly 72 hyperthyroidism patients and about 17 progressor patients. Beyond this particular receptor, the publication reports: In validation, the model predicted progression to ophthalmopathy a median of about 6.8 months before onset, with approximately 68% sensitivity and 72.22% specificity. Most expanded thyroid clonotypes (frequency above 0.001) were also detected in blood, suggesting blood repertoires may reflect thyroid immune responses. Sample size was not statistically predetermined, and investigators were not blinded to group allocation. Ophthalmopathy was separated from stable hyperthyroidism by a 13 V-J signature model, with approximately 86% sensitivity and approximately 81% specificity obtained in cross-validation and 80%/75% obtained in testing.

Amplification of TCR beta CDR3 regions was carried out from RNA transcripts. For the first round of RT-PCR on the TCR CDR3, the HTBI primer set was used together with the Qiagen OneStep RT-PCR kit. Libraries were constructed in a second round of multiplex PCR, after which size selection and purification were carried out. Sequencing of the libraries was done on an Illumina HiSeq2000 using paired-end 100 bp reads. In the original analysis: SOAPnuke was used to process the raw data, removing reads that contained adapters or uncalled bases, had a mean Phred below 15, or lacked an exact match to the constant primer or identifier. COPE v1.2.5 was used to merge the high-quality paired reads, and each unique nucleotide sequence was defined as a clonotype. MiTCR v1.1 was used to align the clonotypes against IMGT TRBV, TRBD and TRBJ reference segments. Only V-J combinations with frequency above 0.0001, covering approximately 99% of repertoires, were analysed. A TCS score was defined as the ratio of F50 (clonal expansion) to E x V (chaos), with BLOSUM62-based TCRdist applied between CDR3 peptides within each V-J. Welch's t-statistics and random forest reduced fewer than 600 V-J features to fewer than 15, which were used in a naive Bayes classifier (R e1071). TCRdb ran its own pipeline on the public reads, namely fastp trimming at Q25 and MiXCR clone calling, and kept in-frame beta chains. Merged by CDR3 protein, the rows form single entries marked with the most common genes and DNA. TCRdb's processing, not the study's, gives the V and J calls here. Counted in this sample were a few hundred thousand distinct CDR3 sequences; approximately 14% of them appeared once. The ten largest clones add up to almost 8% of the sample.

Stable Graves' hyperthyroidism was defined as no progression to ophthalmopathy during 18 months of follow-up. Hyperthyroidism patients were newly diagnosed, with disease duration under 2 months, and aged 18 to 65 years. Any patient with an uncontrolled infection, another autoimmune disease, pregnancy or lactation was excluded. Diagnoses relied on clinical symptoms, serum thyroxine and TRAb, thyroid ultrasound and orbital computed tomography. PBMCs were isolated from around 10 ml of fresh peripheral blood by Ficoll-Paque density gradient centrifugation. Total RNA was extracted using Trizol reagent, and RNA quality was assessed on an Agilent 2100 Bioanalyzer. At least ten counts were recorded for this clonotype. Its binding antigen is unknown. There are no base qualities to consult, and no much larger clone falls within one base. From the cysteine through the phenylalanine, the CDR3 covers 15 amino acids. Of the read, only the CDR3 DNA is kept; its 45 bases are in frame from base 1. V loses 0 bases, J loses 3 bases, and the germline ends lie 11 bases apart. For CDR1 and CDR2, the germline V gene (reference sequence) lists DFQATT and SNEGSKA.

The receptor chain draws on TRBV20-1 and TRBJ2-2; a confident D gene designation cannot be given. Sequencing was done on a sample of blood. The clonotype was recovered from a woman under 30 with Graves' hyperthyroidism. CDR3 reads: CSAREVGRDTGELFF. The DNA reads as follows: TGCAGTGCTAGAGAAGTGGGTAGGGACACCGGGGAGCTGTTTTTT.